Listed below are T cell receptor beta chains from one sample, sequenced in a study of beta chain features in type 1 diabetes. Assay used: immunoSEQ multiplex PCR; TCRdb lists only in-frame clones, some missing. The data contain some 280,000 clones, roughly 13% of them singletons. Sequenced input: naive CD4+ T cells from blood. The origin of the receptors is a man aged 25 to 40 with type 1 diabetes. Both conserved end residues are part of each CDR3. The order of the fields is J gene, clone size, CDR3 length, D gene, V gene, CDR3 protein, CDR3 DNA. D genes are given only for firm matches. Clone size is not always given. Where it is, it says once, few, many or a class for expanded clones.

>TRBJ2-5|few|14|-|TRBV7-9
CASSSPQVQETQYF
TGTGCCAGCAGCTCTCCCCAGGTCCAAGAGACCCAGTACTTC
>TRBJ2-7|few|12|TRBD2|TRBV28
CASGRASYEQYF
TGTGCCAGCGGGAGGGCCTCCTACGAGCAGTACTTC
>TRBJ2-5|-|12|TRBD2|TRBV29-1
CSVEGGEETQYF
TGCAGCGTTGAGGGGGGGGAAGAGACCCAGTACTTC
>TRBJ1-4|few|15|-|TRBV2
CASSYQGPTNEKLFF
TGTGCCAGCAGTTACCAGGGGCCAACTAATGAAAAACTGTTTTTT
>TRBJ2-3|-|16|-|TRBV7-2
CASSSRATIPTDTQYF
TGTGCCAGCAGCTCCCGAGCGACGATTCCCACAGATACGCAGTATTTT
>TRBJ2-6|-|18|TRBD1|TRBV10-3
CAISDIQGALSGANVLTF
TGTGCCATCAGTGATATACAGGGGGCACTCTCTGGGGCCAACGTCCTGACTTTC
>TRBJ1-2|few|17|-|TRBV7-9
CASREESTGGAYYGYTF
TGTGCCAGCAGAGAGGAGTCGACTGGGGGCGCTTACTATGGCTACACCTTC
>TRBJ2-7|few|17|TRBD2|TRBV11-1
CASSLGGTSGSLYEQYF
TGTGCCAGCAGCTTAGGCGGGACTAGCGGGAGTCTCTACGAGCAGTACTTC
>TRBJ2-1|few|16|TRBD2|TRBV5-1
CASSFVASGIYNEQFF
TGCGCCAGCAGCTTCGTGGCTAGCGGGATCTACAATGAGCAGTTCTTC
>TRBJ1-4|-|13|TRBD1|TRBV5-1
CASSGQGLEKLFF
TGCGCCAGCAGCGGACAGGGCCTAGAAAAACTGTTTTTT
>TRBJ2-7|-|15|-|TRBV6-6
CASSYPQATGYEQYF
TGTGCCAGCAGTTACCCCCAGGCTACTGGCTACGAGCAGTACTTC
>TRBJ1-3|-|14|-|TRBV14
CASAQGNPGNTIYF
TGTGCCAGCGCTCAGGGGAACCCTGGAAACACCATATATTTT
>TRBJ2-7|few|14|-|TRBV27
CASSLASVAYEQYF
TGTGCCAGCAGTTTAGCCAGCGTAGCCTACGAGCAGTACTTC
>TRBJ1-4|-|15|-|TRBV28
CASSLSGVTNEKLFF
TGTGCCAGCAGTTTATCGGGGGTAACTAATGAAAAACTGTTTTTT
>TRBJ2-2|few|15|TRBD1|TRBV25-1
CASSERQGGTGELFF
TGTGCCAGCAGTGAAAGACAGGGGGGAACCGGGGAGCTGTTTTTT
>TRBJ1-2|-|15|-|TRBV6-5
CASSSGRGVGYGYTF
TGTGCCAGCAGTTCGGGACGGGGGGTCGGCTATGGCTACACCTTC
>TRBJ2-1|-|15|-|TRBV27
CASSLAAGSYNEQFF
TGTGCCAGCAGTTTGGCGGCCGGCAGCTACAATGAGCAGTTCTTC
>TRBJ1-2|-|14|TRBD1|TRBV2
CASTPTGGSGGYTF
TGTGCCAGCACCCCGACAGGGGGCAGCGGTGGCTACACCTTC
>TRBJ2-1|-|16|TRBD1|TRBV4-3
CASSQETGFSYNEQFF
TGCGCCAGCAGCCAAGAGACAGGGTTCTCCTACAATGAGCAGTTCTTC
>TRBJ1-1|few|14|-|TRBV5-6
CASSLLRENTEAFF
TGTGCCAGCAGCTTGCTCCGGGAGAACACTGAAGCTTTCTTT
>TRBJ2-7|-|14|TRBD1|TRBV7-9
CASSFGQGSYEQYF
TGTGCCAGCAGTTTCGGACAGGGGAGTTACGAGCAGTACTTC
>TRBJ1-3|few|14|-|TRBV7-9
CASSPSGGGNTIYF
TGTGCCAGCAGCCCTTCCGGAGGGGGAAACACCATATATTTT
>TRBJ2-3|-|15|-|TRBV14
CASSQVGRSVDTQYF
TGTGCCAGCAGCCAAGTCGGTCGCTCGGTGGATACGCAGTATTTT
>TRBJ2-5|few|12|TRBD2|TRBV18
CASSPEAGGRYF
TGTGCCAGCTCACCTGAAGCGGGAGGGAGATACTTC
>TRBJ1-4|-|15|TRBD1|TRBV7-2
CASRWTGASDEKLFF
TGTGCCAGCAGGTGGACAGGGGCTTCCGATGAAAAACTGTTTTTT
>TRBJ1-2|-|15|-|TRBV18
CASSPQTESNYGYTF
TGTGCCAGCTCACCGCAAACAGAGTCTAACTATGGCTACACCTTC
>TRBJ2-2|-|14|TRBD1|TRBV28
CASSFTGETGELFF
TGTGCCAGCAGTTTCACAGGGGAAACCGGGGAGCTGTTTTTT
>TRBJ2-5|-|16|TRBD2|TRBV5-1
CASSVETSGSRETQYF
TGCGCCAGCAGCGTGGAGACTAGCGGGAGTCGAGAGACCCAGTACTTC
>TRBJ2-5|few|15|-|TRBV7-2
CASSNPNRGQETQYF
TGTGCCAGCAGCAACCCCAATCGGGGCCAAGAGACCCAGTACTTC